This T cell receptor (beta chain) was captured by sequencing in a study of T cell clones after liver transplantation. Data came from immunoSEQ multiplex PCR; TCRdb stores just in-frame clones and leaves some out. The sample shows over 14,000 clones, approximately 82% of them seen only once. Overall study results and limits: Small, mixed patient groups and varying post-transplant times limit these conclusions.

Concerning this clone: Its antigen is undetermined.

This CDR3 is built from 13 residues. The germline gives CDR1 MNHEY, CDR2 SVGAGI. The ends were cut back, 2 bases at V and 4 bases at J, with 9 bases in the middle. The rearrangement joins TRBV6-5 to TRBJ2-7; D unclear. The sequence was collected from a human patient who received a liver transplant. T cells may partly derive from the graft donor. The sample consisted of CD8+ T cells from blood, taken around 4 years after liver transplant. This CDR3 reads CASSYMGPYEQYF. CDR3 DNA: TGTGCCAGCAGTTACATGGGTCCTTACGAGCAGTACTTC.